A selection of T cell receptor beta chains follows, all from one sample in a study of blood T cell repertoires in COVID-19. Sequencing used immunoSEQ multiplex PCR; TCRdb keeps in-frame clones, though not all of them. The top ten hold roughly 3.5% of the sample, which has fewer than 75,000 clones, roughly 84% seen once. Sequencing input: peripheral blood. Receptor source: a man aged 70-80 years with acute or convalescent COVID-19. Both conserved end residues are part of each CDR3. A D gene is named only where the DNA matches it firmly. Expanded clones are given a class, and other clones once, few, many or no size at all.

j_call: TRBJ2-7; v_call: TRBV7-8; d_call: TRBD1; clone_size: NA; cdr3_nt: TGTGCCAGCAGAAAAGGGGACAGCTCCTACGAGCAGTACTTC; cdr3_aa: CASRKGDSSYEQYF
j_call: TRBJ1-4; v_call: TRBV30; d_call: TRBD1; clone_size: few; cdr3_nt: TGTGCCTGGAGTCACAGGGGAGTTCCTGAAAAACTGTTTTTT; cdr3_aa: CAWSHRGVPEKLFF
j_call: TRBJ2-3; v_call: TRBV7-3; d_call: TRBD2; clone_size: NA; cdr3_nt: TGTGCCAGCAGCTTAGTGGCGGGGGGCTCAGATACGCAGTATTTT; cdr3_aa: CASSLVAGGSDTQYF
j_call: TRBJ2-2; v_call: TRBV3-1/TRBV3-2; d_call: TRBD1; clone_size: NA; cdr3_nt: TGTGCCAGCAGCCAAGCGGCCACAGGGGCCGCGAACACCGGGGAGCTGTTTTTT; cdr3_aa: CASSQAATGAANTGELFF
j_call: TRBJ2-7; v_call: TRBV28; d_call: NA; clone_size: NA; cdr3_nt: TGTGCCAGCAAGATAGGAGACGAGCAGTACTTC; cdr3_aa: CASKIGDEQYF
j_call: TRBJ1-1; v_call: TRBV19; d_call: NA; clone_size: NA; cdr3_nt: TGTGCCAGTAGTATAATAACAGGGAACACTGAAGCTTTCTTT; cdr3_aa: CASSIITGNTEAFF
j_call: TRBJ1-3; v_call: TRBV27; d_call: NA; clone_size: NA; cdr3_nt: TGTGCCAGCAGTTTATATGGACACGGCTCTGGAAACACCATATATTTT; cdr3_aa: CASSLYGHGSGNTIYF
j_call: TRBJ1-1; v_call: TRBV6-5; d_call: NA; clone_size: NA; cdr3_nt: TGTGCCAGCAGTTACTCAATTGAGAGATTCACTGAAGCTTTCTTT; cdr3_aa: CASSYSIERFTEAFF
j_call: TRBJ1-5; v_call: TRBV28; d_call: TRBD1; clone_size: NA; cdr3_nt: TGTGCCAGCAGTCCACAGGGGGCGCGGGCCCTCAATCAGCCCCAGCATTTT; cdr3_aa: CASSPQGARALNQPQHF
j_call: TRBJ1-2; v_call: TRBV3-1/TRBV3-2; d_call: TRBD1; clone_size: once; cdr3_nt: TGTGCCAGCGAGGGACAGGGAAGATTCTCTGGCTACACCTTC; cdr3_aa: CASEGQGRFSGYTF
j_call: TRBJ2-7; v_call: TRBV6-6; d_call: TRBD1; clone_size: NA; cdr3_nt: TGTGCCAGCAGTTACCGGACAGGGGCCCTGGGAGAGCAGTACTTC; cdr3_aa: CASSYRTGALGEQYF
j_call: TRBJ2-2; v_call: TRBV27; d_call: NA; clone_size: NA; cdr3_nt: NA; cdr3_aa: CATKYFGQGANTGELFF
j_call: TRBJ1-4; v_call: TRBV9; d_call: NA; clone_size: NA; cdr3_nt: TGTGCCAGCAGCGATGGGGGGTCAACTAATGAAAAACTGTTTTTT; cdr3_aa: CASSDGGSTNEKLFF